These 3 T cell receptor beta chains came from one sample sequenced in a study of CD8 T cells in ankylosing spondylitis. Each CDR3 protein gets one entry after TCRdb re-called the 5' RACE reads with MiXCR. Of about 42,000 distinct CDR3 sequences in the sample, over 3.5% were seen once. The sample taken for sequencing was blood, either unsorted or a sorted T cell fraction (not recorded which). These receptors all come from a female donor with ankylosing spondylitis or in good health (not recorded which).

This clonotype came up many times. The chain couples TRBV9 to TRBJ2-5, with D tentatively TRBD1 or TRBD2 (5 bases each). V lost 3 bases and J 2 bases, leaving 14 bases between the germline ends. This CDR3 spans 15 amino acids. CDR1 is SGDLS, CDR2 YYNGEE, per germline. The DNA for the CDR3 is TGTGCCAGCAGCGCCCAAGGGACCCGACAAGAGACCCAGTACTTC. This sequence encodes CASSAQGTRQETQYF.

This clonotype was picked up many times. The chain links TRBV9 to TRBJ2-3; TRBD2 agrees at 13 bases. This CDR3 is built from 19 residues. CDR1 and CDR2 from the germline V gene are SGDLS and YYNGEE. With V trimmed by 0 bases and J by 4 bases, 11 bases remained unmatched. CDR3 sequence (DNA): TGTGCCAGCAGCGTAGGCCCCCAAACCACTAGCGGGGGGGCAGATACGCAGTATTTT. Amino acid sequence: CASSVGPQTTSGGADTQYF.

This clonotype was observed at least ten times. CDR3 residues: CASSVDPFRGTGEQFF. The CDR3 DNA sequence: TGTGCCAGCAGCGTAGACCCCTTCAGAGGTACGGGTGAGCAGTTCTTC. The chain employs TRBV9 and TRBJ2-1, with D unclear. The V gene's germline CDR1 is SGDLS and CDR2 YYNGEE. V dropped 0 bases and J dropped 9 bases, with 19 bases sitting between them. The CDR3 is 16 residues long.